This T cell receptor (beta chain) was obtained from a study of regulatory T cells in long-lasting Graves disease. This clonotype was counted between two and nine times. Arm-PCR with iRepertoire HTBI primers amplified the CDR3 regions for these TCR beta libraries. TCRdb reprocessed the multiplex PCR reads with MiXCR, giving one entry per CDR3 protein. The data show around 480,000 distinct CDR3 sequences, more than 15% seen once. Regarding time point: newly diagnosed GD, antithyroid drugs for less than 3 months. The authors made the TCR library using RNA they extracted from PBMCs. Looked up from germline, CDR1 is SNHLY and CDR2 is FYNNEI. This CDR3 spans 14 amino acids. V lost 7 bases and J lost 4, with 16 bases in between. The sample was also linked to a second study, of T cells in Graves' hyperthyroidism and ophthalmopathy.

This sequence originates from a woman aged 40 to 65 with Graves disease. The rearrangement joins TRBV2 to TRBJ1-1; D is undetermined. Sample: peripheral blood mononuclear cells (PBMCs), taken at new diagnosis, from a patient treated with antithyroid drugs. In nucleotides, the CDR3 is TGTGCCAGCACCCTCTCTCAGGTTGGCACTGAAGCTTTCTTT. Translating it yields CASTLSQVGTEAFF.